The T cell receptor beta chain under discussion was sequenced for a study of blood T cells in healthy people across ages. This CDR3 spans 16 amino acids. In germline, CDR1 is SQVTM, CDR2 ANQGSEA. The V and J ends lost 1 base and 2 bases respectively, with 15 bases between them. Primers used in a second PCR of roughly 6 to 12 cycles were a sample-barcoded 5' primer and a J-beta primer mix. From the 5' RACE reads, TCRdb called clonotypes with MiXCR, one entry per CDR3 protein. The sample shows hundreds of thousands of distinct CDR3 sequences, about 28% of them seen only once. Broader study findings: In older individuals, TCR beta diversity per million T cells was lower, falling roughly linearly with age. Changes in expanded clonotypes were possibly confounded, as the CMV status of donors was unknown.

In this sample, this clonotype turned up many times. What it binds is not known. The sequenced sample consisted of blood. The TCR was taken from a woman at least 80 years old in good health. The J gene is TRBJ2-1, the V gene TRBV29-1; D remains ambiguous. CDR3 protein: CSVEGPGHRTYNEQFF. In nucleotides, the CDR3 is TGCAGCGTTGAAGGTCCCGGTCACCGGACCTACAATGAGCAGTTCTTC.